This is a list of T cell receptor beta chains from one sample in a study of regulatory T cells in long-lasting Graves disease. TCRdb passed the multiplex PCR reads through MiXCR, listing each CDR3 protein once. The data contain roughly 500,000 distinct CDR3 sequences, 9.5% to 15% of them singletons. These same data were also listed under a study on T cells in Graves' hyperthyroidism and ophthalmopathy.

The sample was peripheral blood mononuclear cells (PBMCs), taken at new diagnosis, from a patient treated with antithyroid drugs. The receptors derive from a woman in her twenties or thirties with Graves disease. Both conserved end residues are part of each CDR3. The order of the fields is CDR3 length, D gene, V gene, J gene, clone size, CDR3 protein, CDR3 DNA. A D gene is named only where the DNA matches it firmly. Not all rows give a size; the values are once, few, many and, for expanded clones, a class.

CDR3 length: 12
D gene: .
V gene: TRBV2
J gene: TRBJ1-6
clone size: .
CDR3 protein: CASYDRGSPLHF
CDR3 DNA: TGTGCCAGCTACGATCGAGGCTCACCCCTCCACTTT

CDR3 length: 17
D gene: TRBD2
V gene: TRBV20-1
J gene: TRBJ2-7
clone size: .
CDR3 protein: CSALALAGPIVTYEQYF
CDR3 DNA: TGCAGTGCCTTGGCACTAGCGGGCCCGATAGTTACTTACGAGCAGTACTTC

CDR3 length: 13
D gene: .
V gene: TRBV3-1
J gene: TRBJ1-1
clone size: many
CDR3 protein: CASSQVLESEAFF
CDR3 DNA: TGTGCCAGCAGCCAAGTCCTGGAGTCTGAAGCTTTCTTT

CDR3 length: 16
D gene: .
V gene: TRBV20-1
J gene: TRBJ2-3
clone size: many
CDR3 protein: CSARDRFRVQQDTQYF
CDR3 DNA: TGCAGTGCTAGAGATCGATTTAGGGTTCAGCAAGATACGCAGTATTTT

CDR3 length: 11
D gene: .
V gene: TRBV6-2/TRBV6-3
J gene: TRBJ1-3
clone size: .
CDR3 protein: CASSDFDTIYF
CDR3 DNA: TGCGCCAGCAGTGACTTCGACACCATATATTTT

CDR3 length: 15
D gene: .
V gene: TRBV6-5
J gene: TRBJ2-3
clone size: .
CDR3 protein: CASSYSSSFADTQYF
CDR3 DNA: TGTGCCAGCAGTTACTCGAGTAGTTTCGCAGATACGCAGTATTTT

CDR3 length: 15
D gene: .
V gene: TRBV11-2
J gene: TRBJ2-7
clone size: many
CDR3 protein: CASSSTASSSYEQYF
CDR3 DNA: TGTGCCAGCAGTTCCACGGCTTCGAGCTCCTACGAGCAGTACTTC

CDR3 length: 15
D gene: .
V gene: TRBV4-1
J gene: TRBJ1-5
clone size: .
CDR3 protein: CASSQGQYSNQPQHF
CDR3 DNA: TGCGCCAGCAGTCAAGGGCAGTATAGCAATCAGCCCCAGCATTTT

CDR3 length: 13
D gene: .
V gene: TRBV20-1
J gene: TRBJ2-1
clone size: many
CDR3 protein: CSARESSDNEQFF
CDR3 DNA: TGCAGTGCTAGAGAAAGTTCTGACAATGAGCAGTTCTTC

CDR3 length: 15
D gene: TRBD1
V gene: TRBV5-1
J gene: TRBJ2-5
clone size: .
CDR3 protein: CASSLLGTGGETQYF
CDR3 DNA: TGCGCCAGCAGCCTCCTAGGGACAGGGGGCGAGACCCAGTACTTC

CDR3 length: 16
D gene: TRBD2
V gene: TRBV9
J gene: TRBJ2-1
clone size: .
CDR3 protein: CASSVSSGSGYNEEFF
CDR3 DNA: TGTGCCAGCAGCGTTTCTAGCGGGAGTGGCTACAATGAGGAGTTCTTC

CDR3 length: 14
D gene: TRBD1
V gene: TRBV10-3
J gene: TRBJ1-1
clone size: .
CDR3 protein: CAISKQGGDDEAFF
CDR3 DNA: TGTGCCATCAGCAAACAGGGGGGAGATGATGAAGCTTTCTTT

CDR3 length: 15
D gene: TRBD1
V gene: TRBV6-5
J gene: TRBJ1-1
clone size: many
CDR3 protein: CASSWGGQARSEAFF
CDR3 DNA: TGTGCCAGCAGTTGGGGGGGACAGGCAAGATCCGAAGCTTTCTTT

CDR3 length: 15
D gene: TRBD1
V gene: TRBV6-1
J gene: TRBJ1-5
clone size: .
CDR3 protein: CASRTDRGLNQPQHF
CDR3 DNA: TGTGCCAGCAGGACGGACAGGGGGCTTAATCAGCCCCAGCATTTT

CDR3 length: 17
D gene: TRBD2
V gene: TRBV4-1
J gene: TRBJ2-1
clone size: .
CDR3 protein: CASSPNPAGGPYNEQFF
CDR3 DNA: TGCGCCAGCAGCCCCAACCCAGCGGGAGGGCCGTACAATGAGCAGTTCTTC

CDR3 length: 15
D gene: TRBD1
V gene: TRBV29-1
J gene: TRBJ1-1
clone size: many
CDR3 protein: CSVGPLDRGYAEAFF
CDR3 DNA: TGCAGCGTTGGACCCCTAGACAGGGGGTACGCTGAAGCTTTCTTT

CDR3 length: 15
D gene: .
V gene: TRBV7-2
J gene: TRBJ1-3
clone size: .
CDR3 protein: CASSYGGGGGNTIYF
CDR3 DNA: TGTGCCAGCAGCTACGGGGGGGGGGGCGGAAACACCATATATTTT

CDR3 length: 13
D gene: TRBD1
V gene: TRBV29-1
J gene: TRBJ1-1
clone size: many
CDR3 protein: CSVKTGRDTEAFF
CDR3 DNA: TGCAGCGTCAAGACAGGGAGGGACACTGAAGCTTTCTTT

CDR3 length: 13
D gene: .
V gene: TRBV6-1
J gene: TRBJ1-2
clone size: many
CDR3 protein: CASNPGSNYGYTF
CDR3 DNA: TGTGCCAGCAATCCAGGGTCAAACTATGGCTACACCTTC